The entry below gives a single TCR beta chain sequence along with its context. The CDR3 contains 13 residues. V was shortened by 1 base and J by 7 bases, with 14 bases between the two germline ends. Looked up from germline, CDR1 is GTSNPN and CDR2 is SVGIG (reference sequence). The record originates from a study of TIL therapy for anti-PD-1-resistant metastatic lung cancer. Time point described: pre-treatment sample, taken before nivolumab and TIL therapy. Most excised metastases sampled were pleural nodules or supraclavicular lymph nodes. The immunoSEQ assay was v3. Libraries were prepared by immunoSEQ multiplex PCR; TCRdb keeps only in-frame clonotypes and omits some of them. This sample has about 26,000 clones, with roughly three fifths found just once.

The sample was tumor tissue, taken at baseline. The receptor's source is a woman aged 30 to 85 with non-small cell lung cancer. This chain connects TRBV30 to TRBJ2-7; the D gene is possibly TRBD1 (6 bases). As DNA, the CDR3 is TGTGCCTGGAGTGATTTTACAGGGTCGGAGCAGTACTTC. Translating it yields CAWSDFTGSEQYF.